This passage covers 5 T cell receptor beta chains from one sample sequenced in a study of long-term antiretroviral therapy in people with HIV. Sequencing relied on immunoSEQ assay v3.0, run at survey level. Repertoires were generated with immunoSEQ multiplex PCR, while TCRdb's copy carries only in-frame clones and drops some. The sample lists fewer than 30,000 clones; 80% to 90% were seen once. This specimen was unsorted PBMCs, taken more than 4.3 years after starting antiretroviral therapy. Receptors originate from a man between 25 and 39 years old with HIV.

V and J are TRBV19 and TRBJ2-7; tentatively, D is TRBD1 (6 bases). The CDR3 sequence is 15 residues long. Per the germline V gene, CDR1 is LNHDA and CDR2 is SQIVND (reference sequence). Deletions cut 4 bases from V and 5 bases from J, with 18 bases between. CDR3 DNA sequence: TGTGCCAGTAGTACCGGACAGTGGGAAGTCGACGAGCAGTACTTC. Protein sequence: CASSTGQWEVDEQYF.

The rearrangement uses TRBV18 and TRBJ1-2; tentative D call: TRBD1 (6 bases). The CDR3 spans 13 residues. Germline V CDR1 and CDR2: KGHSH, LQKENI. V lost 5 bases and J 4 bases, leaving 11 bases between the germline ends. In nucleotides, the CDR3 is TGTGCCAGCTCAAGGACAGAAGTCTATGGCTACACCTTC. It encodes CASSRTEVYGYTF.

This sequence joins TRBV4-3 and TRBJ1-2, with TRBD1 as a possible D gene (5 bases). There are 16 residues in the CDR3. The V gene's germline CDR1 is LGHNA and CDR2 YSLEER. Trimming pared 0 bases from V and 3 bases from J, leaving 14 bases between. CDR3 DNA: TGCGCCAGCAGCCAAGATAGGGCAGGGAGTTACTATGGCTACACCTTC. This codes for CASSQDRAGSYYGYTF.

The chain combines TRBV19 with TRBJ2-7; 7 bases match TRBD1. The CDR3 is 16 residues long. V was pared by 4 bases and J by 3 bases, with 12 bases of the junction left unmatched. Germline V gene lookup returns CDR1 LNHDA and CDR2 SQIVND (reference sequence). The CDR3 protein is CASSNRDSQALYEQYF. The CDR3 region has the DNA TGTGCCAGTAGTAACCGGGACAGCCAGGCCCTCTACGAGCAGTACTTC.

The chain employs TRBV9 and TRBJ2-1; 7 bases match TRBD2. With V trimmed by 4 bases and J by 10 bases, 8 bases remained unmatched. The germline V gene encodes CDR1 SGDLS and CDR2 YYNGEE. The CDR3 has 13 residues. The CDR3: CASSPELAREQFF. The CDR3 DNA sequence: TGTGCCAGCAGCCCCGAACTAGCGCGGGAGCAGTTCTTC.